These T cell receptor beta chains were read from a single sample in a study of blood T cell repertoires in COVID-19. Sequenced by immunoSEQ multiplex PCR; TCRdb stores in-frame clones only, minus some. The sample gives more than 300,000 clones, over 80% of which show up once; about 6.3% is in the top ten. The sample was peripheral blood. These receptors were taken from a woman in her forties or fifties with COVID-19, enrolled during active disease. Both conserved end residues are part of each CDR3.

j_call | v_call | cdr3_aa
TRBJ2-3 | TRBV10-3 | CAIKLAGGPSTDTQYF
TRBJ1-5 | TRBV3-1/TRBV3-2 | CASSTDSSFNQPQHF
TRBJ2-5 | TRBV3-1/TRBV3-2 | CASSQGETSGAETQYF
TRBJ2-7 | TRBV24-1 | CATSDSRTGEGYEQYF
TRBJ1-6 | TRBV4-2 | CASSQTAGQGSISPLHF
TRBJ1-1 | TRBV24-1 | CATSDLWGTGVGTEAFF
TRBJ1-1 | TRBV29-1 | CSVRRGAVTEAFF
TRBJ2-3 | TRBV6-5 | CASSWGVSSTDTQYF
TRBJ1-2 | TRBV15 | CATSRDRAYGYTF
TRBJ1-2 | TRBV27 | CASSRDTGFYGYTF
TRBJ2-7 | TRBV5-4 | CASSFGDGSYEQYF
TRBJ1-3 | TRBV3-1/TRBV3-2 | CASSQDRTGLRNTIYF
TRBJ2-7 | TRBV4-1 | CASSQGGVSGSYEQYF
TRBJ2-3 | TRBV7-6 | CASSLLGTDTQYF
TRBJ1-1 | TRBV27 | CASETSGGGITEAFF
TRBJ2-1 | TRBV6-2/TRBV6-3 | CASTPSGRAFNEQFF
TRBJ2-1 | TRBV5-1 | CASSLAPEFHEQFF
TRBJ2-1 | TRBV29-1 | CSVEWLADLNEQFF
TRBJ2-1 | TRBV7-6 | CASSLAAADQFF
TRBJ1-3 | TRBV20-1 | CSASNRGRGNTIYF
TRBJ1-5 | TRBV27 | CASSLSWDRGRNQPQHF
TRBJ2-1 | TRBV24-1 | CATSDPRGGTSGRVTSYNEQFF
TRBJ2-3 | TRBV24-1 | CATSDDRGRTDTQYF
TRBJ1-1 | TRBV3-1/TRBV3-2 | CASSRQGGLKAFF
TRBJ2-2 | TRBV14 | CASSQHGQGVTGELFF
TRBJ2-5 | TRBV7-7 | CASSLTSTGGRETQYF
TRBJ1-1 | TRBV10-1 | CASSLGQGAEAFF